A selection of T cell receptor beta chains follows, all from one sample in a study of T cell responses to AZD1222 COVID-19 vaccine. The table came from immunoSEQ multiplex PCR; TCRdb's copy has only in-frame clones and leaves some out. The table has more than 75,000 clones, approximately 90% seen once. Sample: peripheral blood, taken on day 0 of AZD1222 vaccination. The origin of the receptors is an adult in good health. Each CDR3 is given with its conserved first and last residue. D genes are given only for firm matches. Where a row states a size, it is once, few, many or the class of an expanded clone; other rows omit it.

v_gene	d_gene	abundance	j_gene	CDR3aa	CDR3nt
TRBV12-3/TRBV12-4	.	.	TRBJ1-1	CASSGGFEAFF	TGTGCCAGCAGCGGCGGTTTTGAAGCTTTCTTT
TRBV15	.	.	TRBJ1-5	CATSISGGNQPQHF	TGTGCCACCAGCATATCCGGGGGGAATCAGCCCCAGCATTTT
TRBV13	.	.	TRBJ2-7	CASSSFGTSVYEQYF	TGTGCCAGCAGCTCCTTCGGGACTTCTGTCTACGAGCAGTACTTC
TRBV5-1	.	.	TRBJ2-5	CASSSHQETQYF	TGCGCCAGCAGCTCCCACCAAGAGACCCAGTACTTC
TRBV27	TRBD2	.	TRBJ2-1	CASSLSEGSGTSYNEQFF	TGTGCCAGCAGTCTAAGTGAGGGAAGCGGGACCTCCTACAATGAGCAGTTCTTC
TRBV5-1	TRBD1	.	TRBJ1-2	CASTHSGQGGYGYTF	TGCGCCAGCACTCATTCGGGACAGGGAGGGTATGGCTACACCTTC
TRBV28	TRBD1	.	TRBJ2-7	CASSSRRQGPYEQYF	TGTGCCAGCAGCTCGAGGCGACAGGGGCCATACGAGCAGTACTTC
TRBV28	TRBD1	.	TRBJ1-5	CASSFLKLDRGRGNANQPQHF	TGTGCCAGCAGTTTCCTCAAACTGGACAGGGGACGGGGTAATGCCAATCAGCCCCAGCATTTT
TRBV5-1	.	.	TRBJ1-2	CASSLAGQGINYGYTF	TGCGCCAGCAGCTTGGCCGGCCAGGGGATTAACTATGGCTACACCTTC
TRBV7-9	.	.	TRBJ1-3	CASSLAGGGNTIYF	TGTGCCAGCAGCTTAGCTGGAGGTGGAAACACCATATATTTT
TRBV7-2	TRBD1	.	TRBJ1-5	CASSLGSGGTYQPQHF	TGTGCCAGCAGCTTAGGTTCAGGGGGGACTTATCAGCCCCAGCATTTT
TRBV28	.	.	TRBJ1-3	CASSGSASSGNTIYF	TGTGCCAGCAGTGGGTCGGCAAGCTCTGGAAACACCATATATTTT
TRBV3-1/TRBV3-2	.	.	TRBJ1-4	CASSPRTERVGKLFF	TGTGCCAGCAGCCCTCGGACGGAGCGCGTCGGAAAACTGTTTTTT
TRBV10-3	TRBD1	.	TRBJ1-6	CAISEGGSRNSPLHF	TGTGCCATCAGTGAAGGGGGCAGCCGGAATTCACCCCTCCACTTT
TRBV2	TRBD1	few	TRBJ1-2	CASSEGTGRAYGYTF	TGTGCCAGCAGTGAAGGGACAGGGAGGGCCTATGGCTACACCTTC
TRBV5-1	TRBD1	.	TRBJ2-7	CASSSTSGSGTGDLYEQYF	TGCGCCAGCAGCTCGACCTCGGGCTCCGGGACAGGGGATTTATACGAGCAGTACTTC
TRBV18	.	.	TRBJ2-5	CASSPLSTGGETQYF	TGTGCCAGCTCACCATTATCAACAGGAGGGGAGACCCAGTACTTC
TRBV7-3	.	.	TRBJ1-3	CASSPGPGNTIYF	TGTGCCAGCAGCCCGGGTCCTGGAAACACCATATATTTT
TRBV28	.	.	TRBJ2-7	CASIGIGAWLSDEQYF	TGTGCCAGCATAGGAATCGGGGCTTGGCTGTCCGACGAGCAGTACTTC
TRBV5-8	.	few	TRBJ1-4	CASSRTEGTNEKLFF	TGTGCCAGCAGCCGGACAGAGGGAACTAATGAAAAACTGTTTTTT
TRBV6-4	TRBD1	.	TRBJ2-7	CASSDSSLGQGPGYEQYF	TGTGCCAGCAGTGACTCATCACTCGGACAGGGACCAGGGTACGAGCAGTACTTC
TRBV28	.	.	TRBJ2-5	CASSSDGYETQYF	TGTGCCAGCAGCTCCGACGGGTACGAGACCCAGTACTTC
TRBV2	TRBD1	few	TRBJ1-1	CASRDRANTEAFF	TGTGCCAGCAGGGACAGGGCGAACACTGAAGCTTTCTTT
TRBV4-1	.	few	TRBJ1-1	CASSQQGRGSTEAFF	TGCGCCAGCAGCCAACAGGGGCGCGGATCCACTGAAGCTTTCTTT
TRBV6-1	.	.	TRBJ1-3	CASSEEQGSGNTIYF	TGTGCCAGCAGTGAAGAGCAGGGCTCTGGAAACACCATATATTTT
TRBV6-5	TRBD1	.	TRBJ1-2	CASSEGQGASYTF	TGTGCCAGCAGCGAGGGACAGGGGGCGAGCTACACCTTC
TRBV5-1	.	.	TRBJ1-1	CASSLDPESTEAFF	TGCGCCAGCAGCTTGGACCCCGAGAGCACTGAAGCTTTCTTT
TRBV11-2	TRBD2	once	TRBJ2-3	CASSTPGLAGYTQYF	TGTGCCAGCAGCACCCCGGGACTAGCGGGGTATACGCAGTATTTT
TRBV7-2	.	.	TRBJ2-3	CASSLARGTDTQYF	TGTGCCAGCAGTTTAGCCAGGGGCACAGATACGCAGTATTTT
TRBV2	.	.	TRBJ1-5	CASSERGTTLGNQPQHF	TGTGCCAGCAGTGAAAGAGGGACGACCCTTGGCAATCAGCCCCAGCATTTT
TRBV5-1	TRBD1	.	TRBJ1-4	CASSQQGASEKLFF	TGCGCCAGCAGCCAACAGGGGGCTAGTGAAAAACTGTTTTTT
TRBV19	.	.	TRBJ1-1	CASNRGIGTEAFF	TGTGCCAGTAATCGGGGTATCGGCACTGAAGCTTTCTTT
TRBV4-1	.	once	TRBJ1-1	CASSPNGPVNTEAFF	TGCGCCAGCAGCCCGAATGGTCCTGTGAACACTGAAGCTTTCTTT
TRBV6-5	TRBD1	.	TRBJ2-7	CASSYSKGTGAYEQYF	TGTGCCAGCAGTTACTCGAAGGGGACAGGGGCCTACGAGCAGTACTTC
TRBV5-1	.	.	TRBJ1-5	CASSAEGYSNQPQHF	TGCGCCAGCAGCGCGGAGGGTTATAGCAATCAGCCCCAGCATTTT
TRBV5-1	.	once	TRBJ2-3	CASSLVRDTQYF	TGCGCCAGCAGCTTGGTGCGAGATACGCAGTATTTT
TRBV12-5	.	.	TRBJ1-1	CASADRQREAFF	TGTGCTAGTGCCGATAGACAGCGTGAAGCTTTCTTT
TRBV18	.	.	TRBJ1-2	CASSPPNSARQIGYTF	TGTGCCAGCTCACCACCGAATTCGGCCAGGCAGATTGGCTACACCTTC
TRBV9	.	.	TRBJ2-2	CASSDGAVGEGDTGELFF	TGTGCCAGCAGCGACGGGGCGGTAGGTGAGGGGGACACCGGGGAGCTGTTTTTT
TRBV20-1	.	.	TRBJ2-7	CSAHSAEEQYF	TGCAGTGCCCATAGCGCCGAGGAGCAGTACTTC
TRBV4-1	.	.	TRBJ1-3	CASSQLQGAGNTIYF	TGCGCCAGCAGCCAACTACAGGGAGCTGGAAACACCATATATTTT
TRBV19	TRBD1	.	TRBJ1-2	CASSGGDSRTYGYTF	TGTGCCAGTAGTGGCGGGGACAGCCGGACCTATGGCTACACCTTC